This record looks at one TCR beta chain sequence and its context. Germline loops: CDR1 LGHDT, CDR2 YNNKEL (reference sequence). This CDR3 is built from 15 residues. Losses at the gene ends were 4 bases for V and 4 bases for J; bases not matched to a gene: 7. The data derive from a study of blood T cell repertoires in COVID-19. Study summary: Material from acute and convalescent COVID-19 was sourced from the United States, Italy and Spain. The cDNA or gDNA used as material had been derived from T cells, B-cell-depleted T cells, or PBMCs.

The repertoire was sequenced with immunoSEQ multiplex PCR; TCRdb's copy has only in-frame clones and lacks some. The sample includes 90,000 to 120,000 clones, less than 85% of them seen just once. The material sequenced was peripheral blood. J is TRBJ1-5 and V is TRBV3-1 (or the pseudogene TRBV3-2); 7 bases are shared with TRBD1. This receptor was identified in a man between 65 and 80 years old with active or convalescent COVID-19. The CDR3 loop is CASSPQGLGNQPQHF. The CDR3 nucleotides read TGTGCCAGCAGCCCACAGGGGTTAGGTAATCAGCCCCAGCATTTT.